This entry describes one T cell receptor beta chain. Its cognate antigen is unknown. The record originates from a study of T cell responses to AZD1222 COVID-19 vaccine. Germline V gives CDR1 SEHNR, CDR2 FQNEAQ (reference sequence). The CDR3 contains 11 residues. V was cut by 3 bases and J by 5 bases, with 4 bases left in between. The repertoire was sequenced with immunoSEQ multiplex PCR; TCRdb's copy has only in-frame clones and lacks some. The sample has roughly 28,000 clones, under 90% seen once. Study conclusions and caveats: Within unmutated variant regions lay the reported targets of nearly half of spike-specific TCRs.

Sequenced material: peripheral blood, taken on day 0 of AZD1222 vaccination. The chain recombines TRBV7-9 with TRBJ1-2; the D is unclear. The source of this sequence is an adult in good health. The CDR3: CASSFQYGYTF. In DNA form, the CDR3 reads TGTGCCAGCAGCTTTCAGTATGGCTACACCTTC.